This T cell receptor (beta chain) is drawn from a study of memory CD4+ T cells and cytomegalovirus serostatus. Background on the study: Of the healthy Belgian adults, 8 to 10 were CMV seropositive and fewer than 30 seronegative. General study points: Each of 60 to 80 CMV-associated TCRbeta sequences occurred in one to five individuals. Repertoires predicted CMV serostatus with median bootstrapped AUC of approximately 0.94.

As to this clone: The antigen is unknown.

The sort gate was single viable CD3+CD4+CD8-CD45RO+ cells for memory CD4+ T cells. CMV serostatus came from serum IgG against pp150, pp28, p38, p52. The data were produced by immunoSEQ multiplex PCR, yet TCRdb's version contains in-frame clones alone and is incomplete. Here the sample spans tens of thousands of clones, about 73% being singletons. The CDR3 length is 16 residues. The germline V gene encodes CDR1 SGHVS and CDR2 FNYEAQ. Trimming cost V 2 bases and J 7 bases, with 17 bases left between them. The receptor comes from an adult in good health and CMV-seropositive. The chain combines TRBV7-6 with TRBJ2-2, with D possibly being TRBD1 (5 bases). The specimen sequenced was memory CD4+ T cells from blood. The CDR3 loop is CASSLFSRAAGGELFF. CDR3 bases: TGTGCCAGCAGCTTATTCAGCAGGGCCGCAGGCGGGGAGCTGTTTTTT.